Following are 26 T cell receptor beta chains from one sample sequenced in a study of cytomegalovirus exposure and HLA in healthy donors. PCR amplification relied on 60 Vbeta primers (plus 13 Jbeta primers). Here immunoSEQ multiplex PCR was the method, and the copy in TCRdb shows in-frame clones only, minus some. Here the sample spans about 130,000 clones, roughly 88% being singletons. Sequenced material: PBMCs. All receptors come from a boy between 10 and 17 years old in good health and CMV-seronegative.

The chain couples TRBV19 to TRBJ1-1, with D perhaps matching TRBD1 (6 bases). The CDR3 spans 13 residues. V lost 8 bases to trimming and J lost 0 bases, with 10 bases between them. Germline lookup yields CDR1 LNHDA and CDR2 SQIVND (reference sequence). The CDR3 nucleotides read TGTGCCAGTCTACAGGGTATGAACACTGAAGCTTTCTTT. As protein: CASLQGMNTEAFF.

This chain uses TRBV14 with TRBJ1-2; tentative D call: TRBD1 (6 bases). Per germline, CDR1 SGHDN and CDR2 FVKESK. V was trimmed by 3 bases and J by 6 bases, leaving 11 bases between them. This CDR3 spans 13 amino acids. The CDR3 spells CASSQTGWHGYTF. CDR3 sequence (DNA): TGTGCCAGCAGCCAGACAGGATGGCATGGCTACACCTTC.

The chain carries TRBV7-2 and TRBJ1-5; no definite D call. In germline, CDR1 is SGHTA, CDR2 FQGNSA. The CDR3 spans 15 residues. The V end was cut by 5 bases, the J end by 2 bases, with 13 bases between. The CDR3 DNA sequence: TGTGCCAGCAGCCCAGAGGCCCGGGGCAATCAGCCCCAGCATTTT. Its protein is CASSPEARGNQPQHF. Combining the CDR3 with reference TRBV7-2 and TRBJ1-5 gives the whole variable domain GAGVSQSPSNKVTEKGKDVELRCDPISGHTALYWYRQSLGQGLEFLIYFQGNSAPDKSGLPSDRFSAERTGGSVSTLTIQRTQQEDSAVYLCASSPEARGNQPQHFGDGTRLSIL.

On this clone: At one boundary the junction diverges from the germline segment, which might be a read error. The chain links TRBV7-9 to TRBJ1-1; D uncertain. CDR1 is SEHNR, CDR2 FQNEAQ, per germline (reference sequence). The CDR3 runs 14 residues. The CDR3 bases are TGTTCCAGCAGCGAACGAGAGGGGAACACTGAAGCTTTCTTT. This encodes CSSSEREGNTEAFF. The whole variable domain, remainder taken from reference TRBV7-9 and TRBJ1-1, is DTGVSQNPRHKITKRGQNVTFRCDPISEHNRLYWYRQTLGQGPEFLTYFQNEAQLEKSRLLSDRFSAERPKGSFSTLEIQRTEQGDSAMYLCSSSEREGNTEAFFGQGTRLTVV.

The V call is TRBV4-3, the J call TRBJ2-7, with TRBD1 identical over 9 bases. The ends lost 2 bases at V and 0 bases at J; junction bases unmatched: 17. CDR1 is LGHNA, CDR2 YSLEER, per germline. The CDR3 is made up of 20 amino acids. As DNA, the CDR3 is TGCGCCAGCAGCCAAAACGTAGGACAGGGGTTAGGGGCCAGCTCCTACGAGCAGTACTTC. Amino acid sequence: CASSQNVGQGLGASSYEQYF.

V and J are TRBV28 and TRBJ2-6; tentatively, D is TRBD1 (6 bases). Germline assignment: CDR1 MDHEN and CDR2 SYDVKM. Trimming removed 7 bases at V and 0 bases at J, with 19 bases between. The CDR3 covers 18 residues. This chain's CDR3 is CASTAVGAYSSGANVLTF. In nucleotides, the CDR3 is TGTGCCAGCACCGCCGTGGGGGCCTACTCCTCTGGGGCCAACGTCCTGACTTTC.

CDR3: CASSRRQGAEAFF. Written as DNA, the CDR3 is TGCGCCAGCAGCCGCCGACAGGGGGCTGAAGCTTTCTTT. The V call is TRBV5-1, the J call TRBJ1-1, with TRBD1 matching 9 bases. The CDR3 consists of 13 residues. CDR1 and CDR2 (germline): SGHRS, YFSETQ. V dropped 4 bases and J dropped 6; count of bases not matched to a gene: 4.

The V call is TRBV5-1, the J call TRBJ2-5; TRBD2 agrees at 10 bases. CDR1 is SGHRS and CDR2 is YFSETQ in the germline V gene. Unmatched junction bases numbered 5, after V lost 2 bases and J lost 1 base. The CDR3 sequence is 16 residues long. The CDR3 spells CASSFSSGSTQETQYF. In nucleotides, the CDR3 is TGCGCCAGCAGCTTCTCTAGCGGGAGCACCCAAGAGACCCAGTACTTC.

This clone occurred a few times. The chain recombines TRBV15 with TRBJ1-3; 8 nucleotides align to TRBD1. Losses at the gene ends were 7 bases for V and 8 bases for J; bases not matched to a gene: 10. Germline V gives CDR1 LNHNV, CDR2 YYDKDF (reference sequence). This CDR3 is 14 amino acids long. The CDR3 sequence is CATTRTGPVDTIYF. CDR3 coding DNA: TGTGCCACCACCCGGACAGGGCCTGTGGACACCATATATTTT.

The J gene is TRBJ2-7, the V gene TRBV15, with D unclear. Germline-derived CDR1 and CDR2 are LNHNV and YYDKDF (reference sequence). V was cut by 0 bases and J by 2 bases, with 23 bases left in between. The CDR3 runs to 19 residues. In DNA form, the CDR3 reads TGTGCCACCAGCAGAGATAATATGGCCCCTTGGCAGGCCGCCTACGAGCAGTACTTC. Translating it yields CATSRDNMAPWQAAYEQYF.

The rearrangement uses TRBV21-1 and TRBJ2-2; the table's TRBD2 call for D was not verified on the DNA. TRBV21-1 represents a pseudogene. CDR3 length equals 18 residues. The CDR3 region is CASSLTGLAGQNTGELFF. In DNA form, the CDR3 reads TGTGCCAGCAGCCTTACAGGACTAGCGGGACAGAACACCGGGGAGCTGTTTTTT.

In this sample, this clone turned up a few times. The gene calls are TRBV7-2 and TRBJ2-3, with D perhaps matching TRBD1 (6 bases). Germline V lookup: CDR1 SGHTA, CDR2 FQGNSA. The CDR3 is 15 residues long. The ends were cut back, 3 bases at V and 1 base at J, with 11 bases in the middle. The DNA for the CDR3 is TGTGCCAGCAGCTTTACAGGGTTGGGCACAGATACGCAGTATTTT. As protein: CASSFTGLGTDTQYF.

J is TRBJ1-4 and V is TRBV9; 10 nucleotides agree with TRBD1. V lost 4 bases and J lost 8; bases outside the gene matches: 8. The V gene's germline CDR1 is SGDLS and CDR2 YYNGEE. The CDR3 runs to 15 residues. The CDR3 DNA sequence: TGTGCCAGCAGCCTTAGACAGGGGGCAGGAGAAAAACTGTTTTTT. Protein sequence: CASSLRQGAGEKLFF. Full variable domain (outside the CDR3, taken from reference TRBV9 and TRBJ1-4): DSGVTQTPKHLITATGQRVTLRCSPRSGDLSVYWYQQSLDQGLQFLIQYYNGEERAKGNILERFSAQQFPDLHSELNLSSLELGDSALYFCASSLRQGAGEKLFFGSGTQLSVL.

This sequence joins TRBV7-2 and TRBJ1-5; D unclear. CDR1 and CDR2 (germline): SGHTA, FQGNSA. This CDR3 contains 15 residues. Trimming left V 5 bases short and J 0 bases short, with 11 bases between. The chain's CDR3 is CASSLLSYSNQPQHF. CDR3 in DNA: TGTGCCAGCAGCCTACTCTCGTATAGCAATCAGCCCCAGCATTTT.

The chain carries TRBV4-3 and TRBJ2-5, with D tentatively TRBD1 (6 bases). V gave up 0 bases and J gave up 5 bases, with 13 bases separating them. CDR3 length: 15 residues. The germline V gene encodes CDR1 LGHNA and CDR2 YSLEER. The CDR3 DNA is TGCGCCAGCAGCCAAGAGCCTACAGGGTTCGAGACCCAGTACTTC. Amino acid sequence: CASSQEPTGFETQYF.

The chain couples TRBV5-1 to TRBJ2-2, with D possibly matching TRBD1 (6 bases). The germline V gene has CDR1 SGHRS and CDR2 YFSETQ. V lost 2 bases and J lost 2, with 10 bases in between. The CDR3 is 15 residues long. CDR3 in amino acids: CASSLRDTNTGELFF. The DNA of the CDR3 is TGCGCCAGCAGCTTACGGGACACAAACACCGGGGAGCTGTTTTTT. The full variable domain, with the rest looked up from reference TRBV5-1 and TRBJ2-2, is KAGVTQTPRYLIKTRGQQVTLSCSPISGHRSVSWYQQTPGQGLQFLFEYFSETQRNKGNFPGRFSGRQFSNSRSEMNVSTLELGDSALYLCASSLRDTNTGELFFGEGSRLTVL.

In DNA, the CDR3 is TGTGCCTGGAGCCAGGGTAGCTCTGGAAACACCATATATTTT. It specifies CAWSQGSSGNTIYF. V gene TRBV30 combines with J gene TRBJ1-3, with D possibly being TRBD1 (5 bases). CDR3 length: 14 residues. Germline assignment: CDR1 GTSNPN and CDR2 SVGIG (reference sequence). Trimming removed 3 bases at V and 0 bases at J, with 9 bases between.

This chain connects TRBV7-2 to TRBJ2-1, with 7 bases lining up with TRBD1. Losses at the gene ends were 5 bases for V and 8 bases for J; bases not matched to a gene: 6. This CDR3 has 13 amino acids. Looked up from germline, CDR1 is SGHTA and CDR2 is FQGNSA. DNA for the CDR3: TGTGCCAGCAGCCAGGACAGGAACCATGAGCAGTTCTTC. This encodes CASSQDRNHEQFF.

This chain joins TRBV6-1 and TRBJ1-2; tentative D call: TRBD1 (5 bases). Germline CDR1 is MNHNS and CDR2 is SASEGT. The CDR3 spans 16 residues. V was pared by 2 bases and J by 1 base, with 14 bases between. CDR3 amino acids: CASSESRALRNYGYTF. CDR3 bases: TGTGCCAGCAGTGAAAGCAGGGCCCTCCGTAACTATGGCTACACCTTC.

The J gene is TRBJ2-1, the V gene TRBV5-1; 14 positions agree with TRBD2. With 4 bases clipped from V and 6 bases from J, the junction kept 3 bases outside the gene matches. Per the germline V gene, CDR1 is SGHRS and CDR2 is YFSETQ. The CDR3 is 15 amino acids. The CDR3 region has the DNA TGCGCCAGCAGCCCGGGACTAGCGGGAGTCAATGAGCAGTTCTTC. This sequence encodes CASSPGLAGVNEQFF. The full variable domain, in which reference TRBV5-1 and TRBJ2-1 provide the parts outside the CDR3, is KAGVTQTPRYLIKTRGQQVTLSCSPISGHRSVSWYQQTPGQGLQFLFEYFSETQRNKGNFPGRFSGRQFSNSRSEMNVSTLELGDSALYLCASSPGLAGVNEQFFGPGTRLTVL.

The V gene is TRBV5-1, the J gene TRBJ2-1; 13 bases line up with TRBD2. V shed 5 bases, J shed 15 bases, and the junction held 14 bases outside the gene matches. The CDR3 is made up of 15 amino acids. Germline assignment: CDR1 SGHRS and CDR2 YFSETQ. CDR3 DNA: TGCGCCAGCAGACGCCAAGACGGGACTAGCGGGGTTTGGTTCTTC. Its translation: CASRRQDGTSGVWFF.

The chain recombines TRBV7-6 with TRBJ2-2, with D tentatively TRBD1 (6 bases). Trimming removed 2 bases from V and 4 bases from J, with 11 bases in between. Germline V gene lookup returns CDR1 SGHVS and CDR2 FNYEAQ. There are 15 residues in the CDR3. CDR3 sequence: CASSLSRQVTGELFF. CDR3 sequence (DNA): TGTGCCAGCAGCTTATCCCGACAGGTCACCGGGGAGCTGTTTTTT.

V is TRBV6-4 and J is TRBJ2-1; D is ambiguous. This CDR3 has 17 residues. V was shortened by 3 bases and J by 3 bases, with 18 bases between the two germline ends. CDR1 is MRHNA, CDR2 SNTAGT, per germline. CDR3 loop: CASSEVAENLNYNEQFF. The DNA for the CDR3 is TGTGCCAGCAGTGAAGTGGCCGAAAATCTCAACTACAATGAGCAGTTCTTC.

V usage is TRBV5-1 and J usage is TRBJ2-2; D gene unclear. The V gene lost 2 bases and the J gene lost 4 bases, with 6 bases spanning the gap. Germline V gives CDR1 SGHRS, CDR2 YFSETQ. The CDR3 is 13 residues long. The CDR3 DNA reads as TGCGCCAGCAGCTTTACAGTCACCGGGGAGCTGTTTTTT. Translated, it gives CASSFTVTGELFF.

The chain recombines TRBV19 with TRBJ1-5; perhaps TRBD1 as D (5 bases). The V and J ends lost 5 bases and 2 bases respectively, with 13 bases between them. Germline CDR1 LNHDA, CDR2 SQIVND (reference sequence). The CDR3 has 15 amino acids. The CDR3 DNA follows: TGTGCCAGTAGTGGCAGGGAACTGGGCAATCAGCCCCAGCATTTT. Protein product: CASSGRELGNQPQHF.

The chain links TRBV4-2 to TRBJ2-1; 13 positions match TRBD2. Per the germline V gene, CDR1 is LGHNA and CDR2 is YNFKEQ. The trim removed 4 bases at V and 3 bases at J, leaving 6 bases unmatched. This CDR3 is 17 amino acids long. The CDR3 sequence is CASSPRLAGGLYNEQFF. The CDR3 DNA follows: TGTGCCAGCAGCCCCAGACTAGCGGGAGGACTCTACAATGAGCAGTTCTTC.